Listed here are 12 T cell receptor beta chains from one sample, sequenced in a study of identical twins. Via MiXCR, TCRdb re-called the 5' RACE reads, giving one row per CDR3 protein. Of a few hundred thousand distinct CDR3 sequences listed, around 6.5% are singletons. These records were also assigned to another study, of T cells expressing NK-cell markers.

Input material: CD8+ T cells sorted from blood. These receptors originate from a woman under 30 in good health.

The rearrangement uses TRBV9 and TRBJ2-5; D not certain. Looked up from germline, CDR1 is SGDLS and CDR2 is YYNGEE. V gave up 0 bases and J gave up 7 bases, with 10 bases separating them. This CDR3 is 13 amino acids long. The CDR3 bases are TGTGCCAGCAGCGTAGAAGTTGAAAGGACCCAGTACTTC. It codes for CASSVEVERTQYF.

This clonotype was seen repeatedly, ten times or more. This rearrangement joins TRBV13 to TRBJ1-1; the D is unclear. Trimming left V 4 bases short and J 4 bases short, with 13 bases between. The CDR3 contains 14 residues. Germline V lookup: CDR1 PRHDT, CDR2 FYEKMQ (reference sequence). The CDR3 here is CASSSIGPSTEAFF. DNA for the CDR3: TGTGCCAGCAGCTCCATCGGACCAAGCACTGAAGCTTTCTTT.

This clonotype was recorded a few times. V gene TRBV24-1 combines with J gene TRBJ1-2; unclear D gene. The CDR3 loop spans 14 amino acids. Germline V gene sequence: CDR1 KGHDR, CDR2 SFDVKD. Trimming removed 4 bases at V and 3 bases at J, with 11 bases between. The CDR3 DNA reads TGTGCCACCAGTGAAAGTGCACTTGACTATGGCTACACCTTC. Translated: CATSESALDYGYTF.

This clonotype was counted a few times. The rearrangement joins TRBV9 to TRBJ2-3; TRBD2 agrees at 8 bases. V trimming: 0 bases; J trimming: 6 bases; junction bases outside the gene matches: 9. This CDR3 has 16 amino acids. Per germline, CDR1 SGDLS and CDR2 YYNGEE. The CDR3 nucleotides read TGTGCCAGCAGCGTAGTTGGGACTAGTGGGGGGGATACGCAGTATTTT. It encodes CASSVVGTSGGDTQYF.

A remark on this clonotype: With a much larger clone just one base away, this may be a read error. V and J are TRBV4-1 and TRBJ2-5; TRBD1 is a possible D gene (6 bases). The CDR3 totals 14 residues. Per the germline V gene, CDR1 is MGHRA and CDR2 is YSYEKL. CDR3 residues: CASSFADSEETQCF. CDR3 coding DNA: TGCGCCAGCAGCTTTGCGGACAGCGAAGAGACCCAGTGCTTC.

The CDR3 sequence is CASSPHERGGYEQFF. CDR3 DNA: TGCGCCAGCAGCCCACACGAGCGGGGGGGGTATGAGCAGTTCTTC. The rearrangement joins TRBV4-1 to TRBJ2-1; 10 bases match TRBD2. CDR1 is MGHRA, CDR2 YSYEKL, per germline. The CDR3 has 15 residues. Unmatched junction bases numbered 8, after V lost 4 bases and J lost 8 bases.

The CDR3 DNA sequence: TGTGCCAGCAGTCGATGGGAGGACAACGAGACCCAGTACTTC. It yields the protein CASSRWEDNETQYF. The chain recombines TRBV6-2 or TRBV6-3 with TRBJ2-5; maybe TRBD2 (6 bases). V lost 5 bases and J lost 5, with 15 bases in between. The CDR3 contains 14 residues. CDR1 is MNHEY, CDR2 SVGEGT, per germline.

This clonotype was detected a few times. The chain couples TRBV12-3 or TRBV12-4 to TRBJ2-6, with 7 bases aligning to TRBD1. Losses at the gene ends were 10 bases for V and 0 bases for J; bases not matched to a gene: 15. The CDR3 runs to 18 residues. CDR3 DNA: TGTGCCATCAGCTTAGGGACAGTGGCCTCCTCTGGGGCCAACGTCCTGACTTTC. Translated: CAISLGTVASSGANVLTF.

This clonotype was detected only a few times. The chain is built from TRBV4-3 and TRBJ2-7, with D possibly TRBD2 on 6 matching bases. Trimming took 4 bases from V and 2 from J, leaving 15 bases between them. Germline V gene data show CDR1 as LGHNA and CDR2 as YSLEER. The CDR3 length is 15 residues. The CDR3 protein is CASSPGTGGTYEQYF. The DNA of the CDR3 is TGCGCCAGCAGCCCCGGGACCGGCGGGACCTACGAGCAGTACTTC.

A few counts support this clonotype. The chain employs TRBV4-3 and TRBJ2-7; the match to TRBD2 covers 7 bases. The CDR3 covers 14 residues. CDR1 and CDR2 from the germline V gene are LGHNA and YSLEER. V lost 0 bases, J lost 5 bases, and 4 bases stayed unmatched. The CDR3 region is CASSQEGGENEQYF. For the CDR3, the DNA is TGCGCCAGCAGCCAAGAGGGGGGGGAGAACGAGCAGTACTTC.

The chain joins TRBV27 to TRBJ2-5; the match to TRBD1 covers 11 bases. V shed 2 bases, J shed 5 bases, and the junction held 10 bases outside the gene matches. Germline V CDR1 and CDR2: MNHEY, SMNVEV (reference sequence). The CDR3 runs 17 residues. The CDR3 spells CASSLLNWDRGLETQYF. CDR3 nucleotide sequence: TGTGCCAGCAGTTTACTTAACTGGGACAGGGGGTTGGAGACCCAGTACTTC.

This clonotype has more than one count but fewer than ten. The J gene is TRBJ2-1, the V gene TRBV9; 11 bases align to TRBD2. The CDR3 is 16 residues long. With 4 bases clipped from V and 2 bases from J, the junction kept 5 bases outside the gene matches. The germline CDR1 and CDR2 sequences are SGDLS and YYNGEE. The CDR3 region is CASSPRLAGTYNEQFF. CDR3 DNA sequence: TGTGCCAGCAGCCCACGACTAGCGGGAACCTACAATGAGCAGTTCTTC.